These 19 T cell receptor beta chains share one sample of origin, sequenced in a study of T cell changes during pregnancy in multiple sclerosis. The assay was immunoSEQ multiplex PCR, and TCRdb's table has in-frame clones only and misses some. This table holds tens of thousands of clones, roughly 90% found once. Source: CD4+ T cells from peripheral blood mononuclear cells, taken after pregnancy. The receptors originated from a female donor with multiple sclerosis, enrolled in a pregnancy study.

The J gene is TRBJ1-2, the V gene TRBV18; D call uncertain. The CDR3 length is 14 residues. Germline V gives CDR1 KGHSH, CDR2 LQKENI. V was pared by 5 bases and J by 4 bases, with 14 bases between. CDR3 bases: TGTGCCAGCTCAGGTCGAAAGCCCGCCTATGGCTACACCTTC. As protein: CASSGRKPAYGYTF.

The V and J genes are TRBV6-1 and TRBJ2-2, with a weak D call TRBD1 (8 bases). The CDR3 extends over 16 amino acids. V was clipped by 3 bases and J by 1 base, with 12 bases between them. Germline CDR1 and CDR2: MNHNS and SASEGT. CDR3 amino acids: CASSDTGGENTGELFF. The CDR3 nucleotides are TGTGCCAGCAGTGATACAGGGGGGGAGAACACCGGGGAGCTGTTTTTT.

V usage is TRBV28 and J usage is TRBJ1-3; 7 bases fit TRBD1. CDR3 length: 15 residues. The J segment lost 9 bases and the V segment lost 6 bases, leaving 14 bases of the junction unmatched. Germline V gene data show CDR1 as MDHEN and CDR2 as SYDVKM. CDR3 region: CASSSPDRPRVTIYF. In DNA form, the CDR3 reads TGTGCCAGCAGCTCCCCGGACAGGCCTAGAGTCACCATATATTTT.

This chain's CDR3 is CASSPQNRGQPQHF. The DNA for the CDR3 is TGTGCCAGCTCACCACAAAACAGGGGTCAGCCCCAGCATTTT. J is TRBJ1-5 and V is TRBV18, with 7 bases lining up with TRBD1. Germline CDR1 reads KGHSH; CDR2 reads LQKENI. The length of the CDR3 is 14 residues. V gave up 1 base and J gave up 6 bases; unmatched junction bases: 3.

This chain's CDR3 is CASSIFAATNTGELFF. The DNA for the CDR3 is TGTGCCAGTAGTATTTTTGCGGCTACGAACACCGGGGAGCTGTTTTTT. The gene calls are TRBV19 and TRBJ2-2; D ambiguous. Germline CDR1 is LNHDA and CDR2 is SQIVND (reference sequence). This CDR3 has 16 residues. The germline V and J ends were trimmed by 3 bases and 0 bases, with 11 bases remaining between them.

This clone has only one observation. J is TRBJ2-5 and V is TRBV5-1; a possible D gene is TRBD2 (6 bases). This CDR3 is built from 15 residues. In germline, CDR1 is SGHRS, CDR2 YFSETQ. The V and J ends lost 7 bases and 2 bases respectively, with 18 bases between them. The DNA for the CDR3 is TGCGCCAGCTCCCCTGGCGGGGAAAATCAAGAGACCCAGTACTTC. The encoded protein is CASSPGGENQETQYF.

V is TRBV11-2 and J is TRBJ1-5, with a possible D match to TRBD1 (5 bases). V was trimmed by 0 bases and J by 5 bases, leaving 8 bases between them. Looked up from germline, CDR1 is SGHAT and CDR2 is FQNNGV. There are 14 residues in the CDR3. The CDR3 coding sequence is TGTGCCAGCAGCTTAGACAGGGTCCATCAGCCCCAGCATTTT. As protein: CASSLDRVHQPQHF.

The rearrangement uses TRBV7-2 and TRBJ1-6, with 9 bases that match TRBD1. This CDR3 contains 17 residues. The V segment lost 3 bases and the J segment 7 bases; nucleotides outside the gene matches: 10. Germline CDR1 and CDR2: SGHTA and FQGNSA. The CDR3 DNA reads TGTGCCAGCAGCTTTAGGGTACAGGGGGCGTCCAATTCACCCCTCCACTTT. As protein: CASSFRVQGASNSPLHF.

This rearrangement joins TRBV4-2 to TRBJ2-2; 11 nucleotides match TRBD2. The CDR3 is 18 amino acids. With V trimmed by 7 bases and J by 5 bases, 15 bases remained unmatched. CDR1 and CDR2 from the germline V gene are LGHNA and YNFKEQ. The CDR3 DNA is TGTGCCAGCAAGTCTGAAGTCCTAGCGGGGGGCAGTACCGGGGAGCTGTTTTTT. Residues: CASKSEVLAGGSTGELFF.

This clone was observed once. The chain couples TRBV28 to TRBJ1-2; D remains unclear. V was clipped by 2 bases and J by 2 bases, with 9 bases between them. The V gene's germline CDR1 is MDHEN and CDR2 SYDVKM. This CDR3 spans 14 amino acids. CDR3 protein: CASSLGHRNYGYTF. The DNA of the CDR3 is TGTGCCAGCAGTTTAGGGCACAGAAACTATGGCTACACCTTC.

The chain has TRBV11-2 and TRBJ2-3; TRBD2 aligns across 8 bases. V lost 5 bases, J lost 4 bases, and 5 bases stayed unmatched. Germline V gives CDR1 SGHAT, CDR2 FQNNGV. This CDR3 spans 14 amino acids. The DNA of the CDR3 is TGTGCCAGCAGCCCGGGGACTAGTTCAGATACGCAGTATTTT. Protein sequence: CASSPGTSSDTQYF.

The gene calls are TRBV7-7 and TRBJ2-5; tentatively, D is TRBD2 (5 bases). The CDR3 totals 14 residues. Trimming cost V 4 bases and J 2 bases, with 11 bases left between them. Looked up from germline, CDR1 is SSHAT and CDR2 is FNYEAQ (reference sequence). For the CDR3, the DNA is TGTGCCAGCAGCTCCGAGCCGGGGCAAGAGACCCAGTACTTC. Translated, it gives CASSSEPGQETQYF.

V and J are TRBV27 and TRBJ2-1; 9 positions match TRBD1. CDR1 and CDR2 from the germline V gene are MNHEY and SMNVEV (reference sequence). V shed 3 bases, J shed 5 bases, and the junction held 5 bases outside the gene matches. The CDR3 spans 15 residues. The CDR3: CASSLGQGYHNEQFF. CDR3 bases: TGTGCCAGCAGTTTGGGACAGGGCTACCACAATGAGCAGTTCTTC.

The genes are TRBV12-5 and TRBJ2-5; no firm D call. This CDR3 is 13 amino acids long. Trimming left V 2 bases short and J 5 bases short, with 9 bases between. CDR1 is LGHNT, CDR2 FRNRAP, per germline. Here the CDR3 reads CASGLLSAETQYF. CDR3 nucleotides: TGTGCTAGTGGTTTGTTGTCTGCGGAGACCCAGTACTTC.

J is TRBJ1-1 and V is TRBV25-1; no definite D call. Germline V gene lookup returns CDR1 MGHDK and CDR2 SYGVNS. The germline V and J ends were trimmed by 1 base and 1 base, with 4 bases remaining between them. This CDR3 has 13 amino acids. CDR3 coding DNA: TGTGCCAGCAGTGAATGGGCGAACACTGAAGCTTTCTTT. Translation gives CASSEWANTEAFF.

V and J are TRBV7-3 and TRBJ2-2; 7 bases line up with TRBD1. Germline V gene data show CDR1 as SGHTA and CDR2 as FQGTGA. Unmatched junction bases numbered 3, after V lost 4 bases and J lost 1 base. The CDR3 length is 15 residues. The CDR3 bases are TGTGCCAGCAGCTCCAGGACAGGGAACACCGGGGAGCTGTTTTTT. Translation gives CASSSRTGNTGELFF. Full variable domain (outside the CDR3, taken from reference TRBV7-3 and TRBJ2-2): GAGVSQTPSNKVTEKGKYVELRCDPISGHTALYWYRQSLGQGPEFLIYFQGTGAADDSGLPNDRFFAVRPEGSVSTLKIQRTERGDSAVYLCASSSRTGNTGELFFGEGSRLTVL.

The chain carries TRBV7-3 and TRBJ1-2; D remains unclear. Trimming took 7 bases from V and 0 from J, leaving 12 bases between them. The CDR3 length is 14 residues. Germline V gene data show CDR1 as SGHTA and CDR2 as FQGTGA. The CDR3 loop reads CASTLGTTNYGYTF. The CDR3 nucleotides are TGTGCCAGCACTCTAGGAACTACTAACTATGGCTACACCTTC.

The CDR3 here is CASTPRGLTYNSPLHF. The CDR3 region has the DNA TGTGCCAGCACCCCGCGGGGCTTAACCTATAATTCACCCCTCCACTTT. The genes are TRBV27 and TRBJ1-6; TRBD1 might be the D (5 bases). V lost 7 bases and J 2 bases, leaving 15 bases between the germline ends. The CDR3 runs 16 residues. CDR1 is MNHEY, CDR2 SMNVEV, per germline (reference sequence).

This rearrangement joins TRBV19 to TRBJ1-2; TRBD1 matches at 9 bases. The CDR3 is made up of 13 amino acids. Germline loops: CDR1 LNHDA, CDR2 SQIVND (reference sequence). V lost 8 bases, J lost 2 bases, and 3 bases stayed unmatched. CDR3 coding DNA: TGTGCCAGTCAACAGGGGGCCAACTATGGCTACACCTTC. Residues: CASQQGANYGYTF.